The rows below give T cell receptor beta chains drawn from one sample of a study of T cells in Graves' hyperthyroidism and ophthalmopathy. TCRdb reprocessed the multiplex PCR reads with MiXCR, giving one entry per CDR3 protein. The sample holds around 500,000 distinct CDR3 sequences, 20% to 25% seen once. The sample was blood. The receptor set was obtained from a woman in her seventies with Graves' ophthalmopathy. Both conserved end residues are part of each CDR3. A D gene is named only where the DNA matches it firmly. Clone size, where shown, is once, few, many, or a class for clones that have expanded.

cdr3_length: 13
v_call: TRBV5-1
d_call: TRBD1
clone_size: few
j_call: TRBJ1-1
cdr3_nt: TGCGCCAGCAGCCCGGACAGGGCGACTGAAGCTTTCTTT
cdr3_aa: CASSPDRATEAFF

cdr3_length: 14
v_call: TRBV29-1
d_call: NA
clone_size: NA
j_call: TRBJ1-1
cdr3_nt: TGCAGCGTGGGCACCGTGTGGGGGGACACTGAAGCTTTCTTT
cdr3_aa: CSVGTVWGDTEAFF

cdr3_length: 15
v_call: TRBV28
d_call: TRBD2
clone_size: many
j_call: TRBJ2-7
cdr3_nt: TGTGCCAGCAGTCGCCCAGCGGGAGGCGCCTACGAGCAGTACTTC
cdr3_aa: CASSRPAGGAYEQYF

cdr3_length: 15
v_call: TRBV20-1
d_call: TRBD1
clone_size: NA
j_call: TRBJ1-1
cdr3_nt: TGCAGTGCTAGAGACCCGGGACAGATGAACACTGAAGCTTTCTTT
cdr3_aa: CSARDPGQMNTEAFF

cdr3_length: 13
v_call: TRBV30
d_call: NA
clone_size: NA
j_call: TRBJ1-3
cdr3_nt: TGTGCCCACATGGCGAGCTCTGGAAACACCATATATTTT
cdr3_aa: CAHMASSGNTIYF

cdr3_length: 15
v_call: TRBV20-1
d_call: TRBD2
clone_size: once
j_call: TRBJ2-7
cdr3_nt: TGCAGTGCGCTTACGCAGGTAGCGGGGTCCTACGAGCAGTACTTC
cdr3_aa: CSALTQVAGSYEQYF

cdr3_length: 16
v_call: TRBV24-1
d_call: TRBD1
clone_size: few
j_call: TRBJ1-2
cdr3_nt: TGTGCCACCAGTGATGCCGGACAGGGGGCTTACTATGGCTACACCTTC
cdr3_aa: CATSDAGQGAYYGYTF

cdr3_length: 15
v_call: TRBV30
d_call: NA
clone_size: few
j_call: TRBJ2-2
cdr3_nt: TGTGCCTGGAGTGAGGAGGGCCTGAGGGGCGGGGAGCTGTTTTTT
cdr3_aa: CAWSEEGLRGGELFF

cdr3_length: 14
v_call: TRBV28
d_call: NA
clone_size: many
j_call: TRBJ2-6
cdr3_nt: TGTGCCAGCAGTCCTATCGGTGGGGCCAACGTCCTGACTTTC
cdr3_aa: CASSPIGGANVLTF

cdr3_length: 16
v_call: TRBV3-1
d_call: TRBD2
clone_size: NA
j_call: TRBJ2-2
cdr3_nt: TGTGCCAGCAGCTCGGGACTAGCGGGATTGGCCGGGGAGCTGTTTTTT
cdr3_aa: CASSSGLAGLAGELFF

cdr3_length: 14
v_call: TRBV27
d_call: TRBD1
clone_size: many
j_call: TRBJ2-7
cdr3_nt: TGTGCCAGCAGTTTCGACAGGGGGCAGGGTGAGCAGTACTTC
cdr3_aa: CASSFDRGQGEQYF

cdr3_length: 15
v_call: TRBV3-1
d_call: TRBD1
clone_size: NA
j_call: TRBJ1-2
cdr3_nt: TGTGCCAGCAGCCAAGTGGCGACAGGGCGGTATGGCTACACCTTC
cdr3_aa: CASSQVATGRYGYTF

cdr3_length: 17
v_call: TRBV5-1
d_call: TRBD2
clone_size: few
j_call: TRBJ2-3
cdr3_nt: TGCGCCAGCAGCTTGGCCCTATCTAGCGGGAGAGGAGATACGCAGTATTTT
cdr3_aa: CASSLALSSGRGDTQYF

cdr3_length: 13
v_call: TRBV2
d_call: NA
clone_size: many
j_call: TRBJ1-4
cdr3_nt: TGTGCCAGCAGTGTCCCGCAGAATGAAAAACTGTTTTTT
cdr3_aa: CASSVPQNEKLFF

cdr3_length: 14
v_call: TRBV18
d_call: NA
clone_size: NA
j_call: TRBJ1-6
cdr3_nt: TGTGCCAGCTCACCAGGACAAGTCGATTCACCCCTCCACTTT
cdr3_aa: CASSPGQVDSPLHF

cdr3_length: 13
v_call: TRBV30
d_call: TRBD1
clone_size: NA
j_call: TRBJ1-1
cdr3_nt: TGTGCCCGATCCAGGGGGCAGGGCACTGAAGCTTTCTTT
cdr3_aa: CARSRGQGTEAFF

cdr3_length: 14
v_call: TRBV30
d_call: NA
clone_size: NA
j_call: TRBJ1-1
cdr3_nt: TGTGCCTGGAGTGTAAGGGGGGCGTTCACTGAAGCTTTCTTT
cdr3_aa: CAWSVRGAFTEAFF